These T cell receptor beta chains were read from a single sample in a study of Graves' ophthalmopathy and Graves' hyperthyroidism. Using its own MiXCR run on the multiplex PCR reads, TCRdb lists one record per CDR3 protein. The sample carries 1 million to 1.3 million distinct CDR3 sequences, 35% to 45% recorded once. The sample comprised peripheral blood or thyroid tissue (not recorded which). The receptors were sampled from an adult man with Graves' hyperthyroidism. The CDR3 runs from the conserved cysteine through the conserved F or W.

v_call: TRBV19
j_call: TRBJ1-4
cdr3_aa: CASSMTGNTGEKLFF

v_call: TRBV7-9
j_call: TRBJ2-7
cdr3_aa: CASSHWGQGWEQYF

v_call: TRBV5-1
j_call: TRBJ1-1
cdr3_aa: CASSWGRQGTEAFF

v_call: TRBV27
j_call: TRBJ2-7
cdr3_aa: CASGFSYEQYF

v_call: TRBV7-6
j_call: TRBJ2-2
cdr3_aa: CASSSDPGQGHTGELFF

v_call: TRBV19
j_call: TRBJ2-5
cdr3_aa: CASSISPGETQYF

v_call: TRBV5-5
j_call: TRBJ1-1
cdr3_aa: CASSLTGGTFEAFF

v_call: TRBV2
j_call: TRBJ2-7
cdr3_aa: CASSKGDRAYEQYF

v_call: TRBV6-2/TRBV6-3
j_call: TRBJ2-6
cdr3_aa: CASSLRQSSGANVLTF

v_call: TRBV4-3
j_call: TRBJ2-7
cdr3_aa: CASSQVHSYEQYF